Described below is a single T cell receptor beta chain sequence and its context. Per germline, CDR1 PRHDT and CDR2 FYEKMQ (reference sequence). This CDR3 has 14 amino acids. Trimming removed 4 bases at V and 4 bases at J, with 13 bases between. This record belongs to a study of T cell changes during pregnancy in multiple sclerosis. The table came from immunoSEQ multiplex PCR; TCRdb's copy has only in-frame clones and leaves some out. This sample yields tens of thousands of clones, of which over 90% are seen a single time; approximately 2.5% belongs to the top ten. The receptor was derived from a female donor with multiple sclerosis, enrolled in a pregnancy study. Sequencing was performed on CD8+ T cells from peripheral blood mononuclear cells, taken in the third trimester of pregnancy. This chain joins TRBV13 and TRBJ1-1; a weak D match, TRBD1 (6 bases). The CDR3 region is CASSSQGYGTEAFF. CDR3 sequence (DNA): TGTGCCAGCAGCTCACAGGGTTATGGCACTGAAGCTTTCTTT.